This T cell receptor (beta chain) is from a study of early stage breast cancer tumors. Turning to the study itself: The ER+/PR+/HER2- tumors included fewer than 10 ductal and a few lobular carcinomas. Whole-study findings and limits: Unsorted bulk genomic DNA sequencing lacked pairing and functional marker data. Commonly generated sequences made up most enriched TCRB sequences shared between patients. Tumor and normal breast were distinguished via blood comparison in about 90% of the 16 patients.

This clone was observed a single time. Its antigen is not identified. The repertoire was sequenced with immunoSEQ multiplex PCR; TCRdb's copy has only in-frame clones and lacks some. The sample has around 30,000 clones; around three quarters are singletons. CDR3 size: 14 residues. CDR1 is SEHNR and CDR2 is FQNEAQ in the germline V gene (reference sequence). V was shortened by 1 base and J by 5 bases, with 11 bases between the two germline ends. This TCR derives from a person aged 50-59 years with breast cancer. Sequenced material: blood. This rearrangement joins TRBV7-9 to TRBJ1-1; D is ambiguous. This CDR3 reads CASSLGSRETEAFF. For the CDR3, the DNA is TGTGCCAGCAGCTTAGGGAGTAGGGAAACTGAAGCTTTCTTT.